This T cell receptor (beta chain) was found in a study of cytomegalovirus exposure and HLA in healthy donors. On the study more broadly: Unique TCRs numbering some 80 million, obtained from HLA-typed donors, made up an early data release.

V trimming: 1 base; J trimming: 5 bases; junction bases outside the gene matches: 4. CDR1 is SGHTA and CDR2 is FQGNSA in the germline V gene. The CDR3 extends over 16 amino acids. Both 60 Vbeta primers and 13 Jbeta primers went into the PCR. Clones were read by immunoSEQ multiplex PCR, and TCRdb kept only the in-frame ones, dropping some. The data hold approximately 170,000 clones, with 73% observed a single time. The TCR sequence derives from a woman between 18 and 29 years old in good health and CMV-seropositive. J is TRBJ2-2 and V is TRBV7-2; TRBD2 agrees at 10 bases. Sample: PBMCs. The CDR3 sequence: CASSLVRTSGTGELFF. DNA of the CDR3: TGTGCCAGCAGCTTAGTACGGACTAGCGGAACCGGGGAGCTGTTTTTT.